This T cell receptor (beta chain) was captured in a study of T cell responses to AZD1222 COVID-19 vaccine. The table came from immunoSEQ multiplex PCR; TCRdb's copy has only in-frame clones and leaves some out. The sample includes 100,000 to 150,000 clones, 90% seen only once; the top ten take 4% to 4.5%. The trim removed 5 bases at V and 4 bases at J, leaving 10 bases unmatched. The germline CDR1 and CDR2 sequences are MNHEY and SMNVEV (reference sequence). CDR3 length: 16 residues. This clone came up once. The TCR originated in an adult who received the MenACWY meningococcal vaccine as a control. The source was peripheral blood, collected 28 days after the second dose of the MenACWY control vaccine. This sequence joins TRBV27 and TRBJ1-4; 7 bases are a match to TRBD1. The CDR3 region is CASSPLDRIYNEKLFF. CDR3 nucleotides: TGTGCCAGCAGTCCATTGGACAGGATCTATAATGAAAAACTGTTTTTT. The full variable domain, with the rest looked up from reference TRBV27 and TRBJ1-4, is EAQVTQNPRYLITVTGKKLTVTCSQNMNHEYMSWYRQDPGLGLRQIYYSMNVEVTDKGDVPEGYKVSRKEKRNFPLILESPSPNQTSLYFCASSPLDRIYNEKLFFGSGTQLSVL.